The 13 T cell receptor beta chains below were found in one sample sequenced in a study of cytomegalovirus exposure and HLA in healthy donors. PCR primers comprised 60 Vbeta and 13 Jbeta primers. Generated by immunoSEQ multiplex PCR, the TCRdb table keeps only in-frame clones and is missing some. The data hold about 130,000 clones, with roughly 75% observed a single time. Sequencing was carried out using PBMCs. These receptors were obtained from a man in his thirties or forties in good health and CMV-seropositive.

In its sample, this clone was seen a few times. The V and J genes are TRBV6-4 and TRBJ2-3, with 7 bases matching TRBD2. Germline assignment: CDR1 MRHNA and CDR2 SNTAGT. The CDR3 spans 15 residues. Trimming at V came to 2 bases and at J to 2 bases, leaving 4 bases not matched to a gene. The CDR3 region has the DNA TGTGCCAGCAGTGACGGCGGGGGAGACACAGATACGCAGTATTTT. Amino acids: CASSDGGGDTDTQYF.

The chain couples TRBV7-8 to TRBJ1-5, with D possibly matching TRBD1 (5 bases). V lost 1 base and J lost 3, with 16 bases in between. The CDR3 consists of 17 residues. CDR1 is SGHVS and CDR2 is FQNEAQ in the germline V gene. The CDR3 is CASSLGLWGGINQPQHF. CDR3 in DNA: TGTGCCAGCAGCTTAGGTCTCTGGGGGGGAATCAATCAGCCCCAGCATTTT.

The V and J genes are TRBV7-2 and TRBJ1-3; 7 bases map to TRBD1. V lost 5 bases, J lost 0 bases, and 10 bases stayed unmatched. CDR1 is SGHTA and CDR2 is FQGNSA in the germline V gene. The CDR3 runs to 17 residues. The CDR3 coding sequence is TGTGCCAGCAGCACGTCCGGGACAGCCACCTCTGGAAACACCATATATTTT. This translates into CASSTSGTATSGNTIYF.

The chain has TRBV6-5 and TRBJ1-2; tentative D call: TRBD1 (5 bases). Germline lookup yields CDR1 MNHEY and CDR2 SVGAGI. The CDR3 has 14 residues. The ends were cut back, 3 bases at V and 5 bases at J, with 13 bases in the middle. The CDR3 DNA reads TGTGCCAGCAGTTATGCCCCAGGGTCTTATGGCTACACCTTC. This translates into CASSYAPGSYGYTF.

The genes are TRBV4-3 and TRBJ2-7, with TRBD2 matching 8 bases. From germline, CDR1 is LGHNA and CDR2 YSLEER. V shed 0 bases, J shed 4 bases, and the junction held 11 bases outside the gene matches. The CDR3 is made up of 17 amino acids. CDR3 DNA: TGCGCCAGCAGCCAAGATTGGTGGGCGGGAGGAAAGTACGAGCAGTACTTC. Translation: CASSQDWWAGGKYEQYF.

The V call is TRBV6-5, the J call TRBJ2-7; tentatively, D is TRBD1 (5 bases). The CDR3 has 14 amino acids. Trimming pared 6 bases from V and 6 bases from J, leaving 18 bases between. Germline V gene sequence: CDR1 MNHEY, CDR2 SVGAGI. The CDR3, as DNA: TGTGCCAGCAGCCCCGACAGATCCTTGGGCGAGCAGTACTTC. This sequence encodes CASSPDRSLGEQYF.

The chain combines TRBV19 with TRBJ1-2; no clear D. V was cut by 7 bases and J by 4 bases, with 10 bases left in between. The CDR3 spans 12 residues. Germline V gene sequence: CDR1 LNHDA, CDR2 SQIVND (reference sequence). The DNA of the CDR3 is TGTGCCAGTATCGGACTTAGCTATGGCTACACCTTC. Protein: CASIGLSYGYTF.

Turning to this clone: An end of the junction differs from the germline gene, which may be a read error. The CDR3 loop reads CASSFSHEQYF. The CDR3 DNA sequence: TGTGCCAGCAGTTTCTCCCACGAGCAGTACTTC. This sequence joins TRBV28 and TRBJ2-7; D is unresolved. The CDR3 has 11 amino acids. Germline CDR1 is MDHEN and CDR2 is SYDVKM. The full variable domain, with the rest looked up from reference TRBV28 and TRBJ2-7, is DVKVTQSSRYLVKRTGEKVFLECVQDMDHENMFWYRQDPGLGLRLIYFSYDVKMKEKGDIPEGYSVSREKKERFSLILESASTNQTSMYLCASSFSHEQYFGPGTRLTVT.

The V call is TRBV7-9, the J call TRBJ2-2; TRBD2 matches at 9 bases. This CDR3 has 16 amino acids. Germline V gene lookup returns CDR1 SEHNR and CDR2 FQNEAQ (reference sequence). V was pared by 1 base and J by 6 bases, with 6 bases of the junction left unmatched. The CDR3 sequence is CASSLVGGRGAGELFF. The CDR3 DNA sequence: TGTGCCAGCAGCTTAGTCGGCGGGAGGGGCGCCGGGGAGCTGTTTTTT. The full variable domain, completed using reference TRBV7-9 and TRBJ2-2, is DTGVSQNPRHKITKRGQNVTFRCDPISEHNRLYWYRQTLGQGPEFLTYFQNEAQLEKSRLLSDRFSAERPKGSFSTLEIQRTEQGDSAMYLCASSLVGGRGAGELFFGEGSRLTVL.

The chain couples TRBV5-1 to TRBJ2-7; 10 nucleotides match TRBD2. Germline loops: CDR1 SGHRS, CDR2 YFSETQ. The V segment lost 4 bases and the J segment 6 bases; nucleotides outside the gene matches: 22. CDR3 length equals 19 residues. CDR3 protein: CASSPLGVRASGSTGEQYF. As DNA, the CDR3 is TGCGCCAGCAGCCCCCTGGGGGTTCGGGCTAGCGGGAGTACTGGCGAGCAGTACTTC.

The chain links TRBV4-3 to TRBJ2-2, with 7 bases identical to TRBD1. The CDR3 covers 15 residues. Germline V lookup: CDR1 LGHNA, CDR2 YSLEER. V lost 0 bases, J lost 4 bases, and 2 bases stayed unmatched. Written as DNA, the CDR3 is TGCGCCAGCAGCCAAGAGACAGGGCCCACCGGGGAGCTGTTTTTT. The encoded protein is CASSQETGPTGELFF.

The genes are TRBV9 and TRBJ2-1; no clear D. The CDR3 consists of 14 residues. Trimming took 3 bases from V and 2 from J, leaving 9 bases between them. Per germline, CDR1 SGDLS and CDR2 YYNGEE. In nucleotides, the CDR3 is TGTGCCAGCAGCGGCGTAGCTACCTACAATGAGCAGTTCTTC. It yields the protein CASSGVATYNEQFF.

This sequence joins TRBV6-1 and TRBJ1-2; D gene ambiguous. V was clipped by 0 bases and J by 10 bases, with 21 bases between them. The CDR3 spans 16 residues. Germline-derived CDR1 and CDR2 are MNHNS and SASEGT. CDR3 DNA: TGTGCCAGCAGTGAAGCGATCGGGGAAGTTGGGCTTGACTACACCTTC. It encodes CASSEAIGEVGLDYTF.